Listed below are T cell receptor beta chains from one sample, sequenced in a study of blood T cell repertoires in COVID-19. The assay was immunoSEQ multiplex PCR, and TCRdb's table has in-frame clones only and misses some. Found here are roughly 180,000 clones, around 88% of them singletons; the top ten hold about 4%. What was sequenced was peripheral blood. The receptor source for this set is a woman under 40 with acute or convalescent COVID-19. CDR3s include the opening cysteine and the closing phenylalanine or tryptophan. D genes are given only for firm matches. Expanded clones are given a class, and other clones once, few, many or no size at all.

D	J	V	size	DNA	CDR3
-	TRBJ1-5	TRBV6-6	-	TGTGCCAGCAGCGGAGCGGAGCAGCCCCAGCATTTT	CASSGAEQPQHF
-	TRBJ2-2	TRBV11-2	-	TGTGCCAGCAGCTTGGGAACTAGCTCCGGGGAGCTGTTTTTT	CASSLGTSSGELFF
TRBD2	TRBJ2-3	TRBV18	-	TGTGCCAGCTCACCCCCCGGGACTAGGGCAGATACGCAGTATTTT	CASSPPGTRADTQYF
-	TRBJ1-4	TRBV28	few	TGTGCCAGCAGGCAGGGGTTGTATGAAAAACTGTTTTTT	CASRQGLYEKLFF
-	TRBJ2-5	TRBV28	-	TGTGCCAGCAGCAACCGAGTCCCAGAGACCCAGTACTTC	CASSNRVPETQYF
TRBD2	TRBJ2-1	TRBV7-9	once	TGTGCCAGCAGGTCGGGACTAAGGGAGTTCTTC	CASRSGLREFF
-	TRBJ1-2	TRBV3-1/TRBV3-2	-	TGTGCCAGCAGCCAGGGGGGGACGAATGGCTACACCTTC	CASSQGGTNGYTF
TRBD2	TRBJ2-1	TRBV27	-	TGTGCCAGCAGGCCCGGGGGGGCGCAGTTCTTC	CASRPGGAQFF
-	TRBJ1-5	TRBV28	-	TGTGCCAGCAGTTTTCTAGGACAGATGCAATATCAGCCCCAGCATTTT	CASSFLGQMQYQPQHF
TRBD1	TRBJ1-5	TRBV27	few	TGTGCTACAGGGACAGGGGTCCCGCCCCAGCATTTT	CATGTGVPPQHF
-	TRBJ2-1	TRBV28	-	TGTGCCAGCAGTCAGACAAGGGGGCAGTTCTTC	CASSQTRGQFF
-	TRBJ2-5	TRBV7-9	-	TGTGCCAGCAGCCATTGGGGGGAAGGGCCCCGGCAAGAGACCCAGTACTTC	CASSHWGEGPRQETQYF
TRBD2	TRBJ2-5	TRBV11-2	-	TGTGCCAGCAGCTTTGACGCGGGGGGCATTAAGACCCAGTACTTC	CASSFDAGGIKTQYF
-	TRBJ2-1	TRBV5-1	-	TGCGCCAGCAGCTTGGGTCAGGGACTGTTCTTC	CASSLGQGLFF
TRBD1	TRBJ2-3	TRBV3-1/TRBV3-2	-	TGTGCCAGCAGCCAACCCTCCGACAGGGGGGAATCAGATACGCAGTATTTT	CASSQPSDRGESDTQYF
-	TRBJ2-3	TRBV6-5	-	TGTGCCAGCAGCCGCCGGGACACCGCAGATACGCAGTATTTT	CASSRRDTADTQYF
-	TRBJ2-1	TRBV15	-	TGTGCCACCAGCCCTAGGTCCTACAATGAGCAGTTCTTC	CATSPRSYNEQFF
-	TRBJ2-7	TRBV7-9	-	TGTGCCAGCAGCCCGACTAGTACCCTCTACGAGCAGTACTTC	CASSPTSTLYEQYF
TRBD2	TRBJ2-3	TRBV2	once	TGTGCCAGCAGCCAGACTAGCATCTCCACAGATACGCAGTATTTT	CASSQTSISTDTQYF
-	TRBJ1-6	TRBV28	few	TGTGCCGTAGGGAAGGGGCCCCTCCACTTT	CAVGKGPLHF
-	TRBJ1-6	TRBV5-1	-	TGCGCCAGCAGCTTGGCCGGGGATTCACCCCTCCACTTT	CASSLAGDSPLHF
-	TRBJ2-2	TRBV29-1	-	TGCAGCGGGGGGCGCGGCGGGGAGCTGTTTTTT	CSGGRGGELFF
TRBD2	TRBJ2-2	TRBV2	-	TGTGCCAGCACCTTAGCGGGGCACACCGGGGAGCTGTTTTTT	CASTLAGHTGELFF
-	TRBJ1-4	TRBV5-1	-	TGCGCCAGCAGCTTGGTGCCGTCCGGGACTAATGAAAAACTGTTTTTT	CASSLVPSGTNEKLFF
TRBD2	TRBJ2-5	TRBV5-1	-	TGCGCCAGCAGCAAGGGACTAGCGGTCCAAGAGACCCAGTACTTC	CASSKGLAVQETQYF
TRBD1	TRBJ2-1	TRBV6-5	-	TGTGCCAGCAGTTACTACCGGGACAGGGGAAGATACGAGCAGTTCTTC	CASSYYRDRGRYEQFF
-	TRBJ2-3	TRBV11-3	-	TGTGCCAGCAGCTCTTTCAACTGGTACCCCACAGATACGCAGTATTTT	CASSSFNWYPTDTQYF
-	TRBJ1-2	TRBV15	-	TGTGCCACCAGCAGAGACGAAGACGGGGTAGCCAGCTATGGCTACACCTTC	CATSRDEDGVASYGYTF
-	TRBJ2-1	TRBV24-1	few	TGTGCCACCAGTTCCTTTTACAATGAGCAGTTCTTC	CATSSFYNEQFF
-	TRBJ2-5	TRBV19	few	TGTGCCAGTAGTGGGACTGGCCAAGAGACCCAGTACTTC	CASSGTGQETQYF
-	TRBJ1-2	TRBV6-5	-	TGTGCCAGCAGTTACGGGGGGGTTCAGACCTTC	CASSYGGVQTF
-	TRBJ2-3	TRBV6-2/TRBV6-3	-	TGTGCCAGCAGTTCCATGGCGGGAACGGGAGATACGCAGTATTTT	CASSSMAGTGDTQYF
-	TRBJ1-5	TRBV30	-	TGTGCCTGGAGTCGGGGCGGGGATCAGCCCCAGCATTTT	CAWSRGGDQPQHF
-	TRBJ1-1	TRBV29-1	-	TGCAGCGTTGAACCCAGGGGCCGTACCACTGAAGCTTTCTTT	CSVEPRGRTTEAFF
-	TRBJ1-3	TRBV30	few	TGTGCCTGGAGTGTAAGTCCAGGGCGCAAATCCGGAAACACCATATATTTT	CAWSVSPGRKSGNTIYF
TRBD2	TRBJ2-7	TRBV11-2	-	TGTGCCAGCAGCCCGGGACTAGCGGGAGGGTCCTACGAGCAGTACTTC	CASSPGLAGGSYEQYF
-	TRBJ1-1	TRBV28	-	TGTGCCAGCACCCACGGGGGGAACACTGAAGCTTTCTTT	CASTHGGNTEAFF
-	TRBJ2-3	TRBV25-1	-	TGTGCCAGCAGTGGGGCCAATACGCAGTATTTT	CASSGANTQYF
-	TRBJ1-2	TRBV28	once	TGTGCCAGCAGTTTACATGGGACTTCAGTGTGGGGCTACACCTTC	CASSLHGTSVWGYTF
TRBD2	TRBJ2-3	TRBV30	-	TGTGCCTGGGGGAGGGCGGGACCAGATACGCAGTATTTT	CAWGRAGPDTQYF
-	TRBJ2-3	TRBV24-1	-	TGTGCCACCAGGCCGGGAGGCACAGATACGCAGTATTTT	CATRPGGTDTQYF
-	TRBJ2-1	TRBV24-1	-	TGTGCCACCAGGGACAATAAGCATGAGCAGTTCTTC	CATRDNKHEQFF
TRBD1	TRBJ1-5	TRBV7-8	-	TGTGCCAGCAGCTTGGGACAGGGAGGGAGCAATCAGCCCCAGCATTTT	CASSLGQGGSNQPQHF